This record looks at one T cell receptor (beta chain) sequence and its context. TCRdb reprocessed the reads with MiXCR, giving one entry per CDR3 protein. The data show about 240,000 distinct CDR3 sequences, 6% to 8% seen once. Germline V lookup: CDR1 SGHRS, CDR2 YFSETQ. V shed 2 bases and J shed 0 bases, with 14 bases lying between them. This CDR3 spans 17 amino acids. This sample was taken from a study of T cell repertoires in cytomegalovirus infection. The sequencing sample was made of PBMCs. The chain uses TRBV5-1 and TRBJ2-2, with D possibly being TRBD2 (6 bases). The TCR was taken from a human donor in good health (CMV status not recorded). Some clones in this sample may be carry-over from other donors' samples. The CDR3: CASSFLTRSTNTGELFF. The CDR3 bases are TGCGCCAGCAGCTTTCTGACTAGATCCACGAACACCGGGGAGCTGTTTTTT.